These T cell receptor beta chains were read from a single sample in a study of shared T cell receptors in the human thymus. Produced via immunoSEQ multiplex PCR; TCRdb's table is partial and in-frame only. The sample carries some 720,000 clones, around nine tenths recorded once. These sequences were also reported in another study, on human thymus T cells.

Sequencing input: thymocytes. The receptors come from a boy younger than two with a congenital heart defect. CDR3s leave out the opening cysteine and the closing phenylalanine or tryptophan.

TRBJ2-1 TRBV28 10 ASSLSGNEQF
TRBJ1-5 TRBV19 10 ASSTRRGPQH
TRBJ1-4 TRBV7-2 16 ASSLMDRRNTTNEKLF
TRBJ1-1 TRBV5-6 14 ASSHSSTGVNTEAF
TRBJ2-7 TRBV7-9 11 ASSTTSGDEQY
TRBJ2-3 TRBV29-1 12 SVDLDRDTDTQY
TRBJ1-1 TRBV27 14 ASSPTPGGMNTEAF
TRBJ2-1 TRBV7-3 15 ASRPKAGGSSYNEQF
TRBJ2-3 TRBV4-3 16 ASSHARLAGGRTDTQY
TRBJ1-5 TRBV6-5 11 ASTPEGNQPQH
TRBJ2-7 TRBV11-3 10 ASSLTGKEQY
TRBJ1-3 TRBV7-2 13 ASSSVWGPGNTIY
TRBJ2-5 TRBV2 12 ASSSLAGKETQY
TRBJ2-3 TRBV7-9 15 ASSLDRDGFGTDTQY
TRBJ2-1 TRBV27 16 ASSLSDTSGSSYNEQF
TRBJ2-3 TRBV4-3 13 ASSQDSPRGDTQY
TRBJ2-7 TRBV30 12 AWSVMGTHYEQY
TRBJ2-1 TRBV2 14 ASSRSRLDSYNEQF
TRBJ1-5 TRBV2 11 ASSEGQSQPQH
TRBJ1-1 TRBV27 14 ASSSGQGGLDTEAF
TRBJ2-7 TRBV6-1 11 AGGGKSSYEQY
TRBJ2-2 TRBV2 13 ASSPRTGDTGELF
TRBJ1-5 TRBV28 11 AGRGPTGQPQH
TRBJ1-2 TRBV25-1 12 ASSAVPLLSGYT
TRBJ1-1 TRBV15 15 ATSRDRQGLGNTEAF
TRBJ2-2 TRBV5-6 13 ASSLQGPATGELF
TRBJ2-2 TRBV2 13 ASSGIAGRGGELF
TRBJ2-7 TRBV11-2 14 ASSFRAGTPILEQY
TRBJ2-1 TRBV11-2 13 ASSLLPGFYNEQF
TRBJ1-1 TRBV6-4 12 ASSRTGGNTEAF
TRBJ2-7 TRBV19 13 ASSPPRSGTYEQY
NA TRBV5-5 11 ASSLLTLYEQY